The clone carrying this TCR beta chain was detected a few times. Its antigen is currently unknown. Indicated treatment: oral pan-JAK inhibitor, 5-10 mg twice daily. Looked up from germline, CDR1 is SGHRS and CDR2 is YFSETQ. Between the trimmed V and J ends, which lost 0 bases and 5 bases, there was a span of 8 bases. CDR3 length: 13 residues. This entry comes from a study of CD8+ T cells in alopecia areata. Study-level results: Resident alphabeta T cells of normal skin are also sequenced in scalp samples. Expanded CD8+ clones among the top 100, and scalp clonality, were significantly decreased by tofacitinib.

Once RNA had been extracted, it was reverse transcribed into cDNA to act as the sequencing template. The method was immunoSEQ multiplex PCR; TCRdb's version includes in-frame clones alone and lacks a portion of them. Here the sample spans approximately 210,000 clones, roughly 60% being singletons. The V call is TRBV5-1, the J call TRBJ2-5; D remains unclear. This TCR derives from a human donor with alopecia areata. The sequencing here drew on CD4+ T cells sorted from blood, taken between weeks 49 and 50, from a patient treated with tofacitinib. The CDR3 DNA sequence: TGCGCCAGCAGCTTGGGCTTGTTCGAGACCCAGTACTTC. It is translated as CASSLGLFETQYF.